These T cell receptor beta chains were read from a single sample in a study of shared clonotypes between healthy human individuals. Sequenced by immunoSEQ multiplex PCR; TCRdb stores in-frame clones only, minus some. Of 850,000 to 1,200,000 clones in the sample, about three quarters were seen once. Specimen: memory CD4+ T cells sorted from blood. The receptors here all came from a man younger than 35 in good health. CDR3s include the opening cysteine and the closing phenylalanine or tryptophan. A D gene is named only where the DNA matches it firmly. Some rows mark clone size as missing; the rest say once, few, many or name a class of expanded clone.

d_call clone_size j_call v_call cdr3_length cdr3_nt cdr3_aa
NA NA TRBJ1-6 TRBV5-4 14 TGTGCCAGCAGCTTGGACAGTAATAATTCACCCCTCCACTTT CASSLDSNNSPLHF
TRBD1 NA TRBJ1-4 TRBV7-9 16 TGTGCCAGCAGCATACCCCGGGACAGGGGAAATGAAAAACTGTTTTTT CASSIPRDRGNEKLFF
TRBD1 few TRBJ2-7 TRBV5-1 15 TGCGCCAGCAGCCCCAGACAGGGGACCTCCTACGAGCAGTACTTC CASSPRQGTSYEQYF
NA NA TRBJ1-1 TRBV5-1 14 TGCGCCAGCAGCTTGGGGGCGGGTTCCCCTGAAGCTTTCTTT CASSLGAGSPEAFF
NA NA TRBJ2-5 TRBV9 14 TGTGCCAGCAGCGTAGGTGACGGAAAAGAGACCCAGTACTTC CASSVGDGKETQYF
NA once TRBJ2-1 TRBV18 15 TGTGCCAGCTCACTAACAGTGGGTCGGTACAATGAGCAGTTCTTC CASSLTVGRYNEQFF
NA NA TRBJ1-3 TRBV6-1 14 TGTGCCAGCAGGAGAACGACGGGGGGAAACACCATATATTTT CASRRTTGGNTIYF
NA NA TRBJ2-3 TRBV4-3 17 TGCGCCAGCAGCCAAGATTACGGGGGAGGTCGCACAGATACGCAGTATTTT CASSQDYGGGRTDTQYF
NA NA TRBJ2-7 TRBV10-2 12 TGCGCCAGCGGCATACTAGTTTCCGAGCAGTACTTC CASGILVSEQYF
NA many TRBJ2-3 TRBV6-4 13 TGTGCCAGGGGGGAGTCAGGGACAGATACGCAGTATTTT CARGESGTDTQYF
NA NA TRBJ2-5 TRBV7-9 12 TGTGCCAGCAGCTTAGGGACGGAGACCCAGTACTTC CASSLGTETQYF
TRBD1 NA TRBJ2-7 TRBV18 14 TGTGCCAGCTCACACGGACAGGGGACTTACGAGCAGTACTTC CASSHGQGTYEQYF
NA NA TRBJ2-7 TRBV19 14 TGTGCCAGTACCCGCGGAGCAGTTTCCTACGAGCAGTACTTC CASTRGAVSYEQYF
NA NA TRBJ2-3 TRBV6-6 16 TGTGCCAGCAGCCCCCCTCGGCGGGGACTCACAGATACGCAGTATTTT CASSPPRRGLTDTQYF
TRBD1 few TRBJ2-7 TRBV6-6 15 TGTGCCAGCAGTTACGGGACAGAGCCTACCTACGAGCAGTACTTC CASSYGTEPTYEQYF
NA many TRBJ2-3 TRBV5-6 15 TGTGCCAGCATGTCCGGGGACACGTACACAGATACGCAGTATTTT CASMSGDTYTDTQYF
NA NA TRBJ2-1 TRBV11-3 12 TGTGCCAGCAGCGCGCAGGCTCACGAGCAGTTCTTC CASSAQAHEQFF
NA few TRBJ1-2 TRBV6-1 16 TGTGCCAGCAGTGAAGGGTGGGGGCAGACAAACTATGGCTACACCTTC CASSEGWGQTNYGYTF
NA NA TRBJ1-5 TRBV5-1 15 TGCGCCAGCAGACCCACAGCGATCGGCAATCAGCCCCAGCATTTT CASRPTAIGNQPQHF
NA NA TRBJ1-1 TRBV2 17 TGTGCCAGCATCCGGATGTTTCTGAGGGTGGAGAACACTGAAGCTTTCTTT CASIRMFLRVENTEAFF
NA once TRBJ2-1 TRBV29-1 16 TGCAGCGTTAGGGGCTCTGGGCAGCCGATCTACAATGAGCAGTTCTTC CSVRGSGQPIYNEQFF
NA NA TRBJ1-1 TRBV19 13 TGTGCCAGTAGTACCGATGGAGACACTGAAGCTTTCTTT CASSTDGDTEAFF
TRBD2 NA TRBJ2-1 TRBV7-3 13 TGTGCCAGCAGCCGTAGCGGGGGCCGGGAGCAGTTCTTC CASSRSGGREQFF
NA NA TRBJ2-2 TRBV30 12 TGTGCCTGGAGTGCAAAGTTCAGGGAGCTGTTTTTT CAWSAKFRELFF
NA NA TRBJ2-5 TRBV5-6 14 TGTGCCAGCAGCTTGGCCAGCGGCCAAGAGACCCAGTACTTC CASSLASGQETQYF
NA NA TRBJ2-1 TRBV28 12 TGTGCCAGCAGTGAAATATTCAATGAGCAGTTCTTC CASSEIFNEQFF
TRBD2 NA TRBJ2-1 TRBV7-2 15 TGTGCCAGCACCGTCGGGGCTAGCGGGAGTTATGAGCAGTTCTTC CASTVGASGSYEQFF